These 13 T cell receptor beta chains share one sample of origin, sequenced in a study of PD-1 blockade in classical Hodgkin lymphoma. Sample time point: cycle 4 day 1 (C4D1), after 6 weeks of nivolumab. There was relapse after autologous stem cell transplantation in every patient, and there was variation in brentuximab vedotin exposure. Only in-frame clones appear in the TCRdb table, and some are missing; sequencing was by immunoSEQ multiplex PCR. The data show 50,000 to 65,000 clones, over 85% seen once. This sample comprised peripheral blood mononuclear cells (PBMCs), obtained before the fourth cycle of nivolumab. The source of these receptors is a human donor with classical Hodgkin lymphoma.

The chain recombines TRBV7-9 with TRBJ2-7, with a tentative D call TRBD1 (6 bases). Germline values: CDR1 SEHNR, CDR2 FQNEAQ (reference sequence). This CDR3 comprises 13 residues. V lost 10 bases and J lost 6, with 19 bases in between. CDR3 sequence reads: CATLGDNLCEQYF. The CDR3 nucleotides read TGTGCCACTCTTGGGGACAATCTCTGCGAGCAGTACTTC. Full variable domain (remainder filled in from reference TRBV7-9 and TRBJ2-7): DTGVSQNPRHKITKRGQNVTFRCDPISEHNRLYWYRQTLGQGPEFLTYFQNEAQLEKSRLLSDRFSAERPKGSFSTLEIQRTEQGDSAMYLCATLGDNLCEQYFGPGTRLTVT.

V usage is TRBV5-4 and J usage is TRBJ1-6, with TRBD1 matching 7 bases. This CDR3 comprises 17 residues. CDR1 is SGHNT, CDR2 YYREEE, per germline (reference sequence). The V gene end was trimmed by 1 base and the J gene end by 4 bases; junction bases not matched to a gene: 8. CDR3 sequence: CASSLKAGGQYNSPLHF. In DNA, the CDR3 is TGTGCCAGCAGCTTGAAAGCGGGGGGACAGTATAATTCACCCCTCCACTTT.

The rearrangement joins TRBV6-5 to TRBJ2-7; 7 nucleotides agree with TRBD1. The CDR3 totals 13 residues. Trimming took 6 bases from V and 1 from J; bases not matched to a gene: 3. Germline CDR1 reads MNHEY; CDR2 reads SVGAGI. CDR3 in amino acids: CASSPTGSYEQYF. CDR3 nucleotides: TGTGCCAGCAGCCCGACAGGGTCCTACGAGCAGTACTTC.

There are a few counts of this clone. The chain combines TRBV7-8 with TRBJ1-5; D is uncertain. CDR1 is SGHVS and CDR2 is FQNEAQ in the germline V gene. This CDR3 spans 12 amino acids. The ends were cut back, 4 bases at V and 8 bases at J, with 9 bases in the middle. The CDR3 nucleotides read TGTGCCAGCAGCTCACCCCTGAAGCCCCAGCATTTT. Protein sequence: CASSSPLKPQHF.

This clone was recorded only once. The chain combines TRBV18 with TRBJ1-4, with D maybe TRBD1 (5 bases). The length of the CDR3 is 14 residues. The germline V gene encodes CDR1 KGHSH and CDR2 LQKENI. V lost 2 bases, J lost 5 bases, and 9 bases lay in between. CDR3 protein: CASSPWQGNEKLFF. The CDR3 DNA reads TGTGCCAGCTCACCATGGCAGGGCAATGAAAAACTGTTTTTT. Full variable domain (missing parts from reference TRBV18 and TRBJ1-4): NAGVMQNPRHLVRRRGQEARLRCSPMKGHSHVYWYRQLPEEGLKFMVYLQKENIIDESGMPKERFSAEFPKEGPSILRIQQVVRGDSAAYFCASSPWQGNEKLFFGSGTQLSVL.

The CDR3 here is CASSSRLEEQYF. The DNA of the CDR3 is TGTGCCAGCAGCAGTCGCCTTGAGGAGCAGTACTTC. V gene TRBV27 combines with J gene TRBJ2-7; D call uncertain. V lost 6 bases, J lost 7 bases, and 13 bases lay in between. This CDR3 spans 12 amino acids. Germline CDR1 is MNHEY and CDR2 is SMNVEV (reference sequence).

The CDR3 here is CSVDLAGSADTQYF. The CDR3 coding sequence is TGCAGCGTTGATCTGGCGGGGTCGGCAGATACGCAGTATTTT. The chain links TRBV29-1 to TRBJ2-3; D might be TRBD2 (6 bases). This CDR3 has 14 residues. The V end lost 3 bases, the J end lost 4 bases, and 14 bases lay between the germline ends. CDR1 is SQVTM and CDR2 is ANQGSEA in the germline V gene.

This chain connects TRBV27 to TRBJ1-5; D is possibly TRBD1 (6 bases). This CDR3 spans 13 amino acids. The V end lost 4 bases, the J end lost 6 bases, and 10 bases lay between the germline ends. Germline lookup yields CDR1 MNHEY and CDR2 SMNVEV (reference sequence). The CDR3 bases are TGTGCCAGCAGTTACGACAGGAGTCAGCCCCAGCATTTT. Its translation: CASSYDRSQPQHF.

The chain links TRBV6-1 to TRBJ2-1; 8 bases match TRBD1. V dropped 1 base and J dropped 0; count of bases not matched to a gene: 14. CDR3 length: 20 residues. Germline V gene sequence: CDR1 MNHNS, CDR2 SASEGT. The CDR3 sequence: CASSEGFWPGQESSYNEQFF. The CDR3, as DNA: TGTGCCAGCAGTGAAGGATTTTGGCCGGGACAGGAAAGCTCCTACAATGAGCAGTTCTTC.

The CDR3 spells CASSFRRLGGETQYF. The CDR3 DNA sequence: TGTGCCAGCAGCTTCCGCCGGCTCGGCGGGGAGACCCAGTACTTC. The V call is TRBV5-6, the J call TRBJ2-5; D possibly corresponds to TRBD2 (5 bases). Trimming took 2 bases from V and 5 from J, leaving 16 bases between them. The CDR3 runs 15 residues. The germline V gene has CDR1 SGHDT and CDR2 YYEEEE.

This sequence joins TRBV7-6 and TRBJ1-2; TRBD1 matches at 8 bases. This CDR3 region has 15 residues. Germline-derived CDR1 and CDR2 are SGHVS and FNYEAQ. V was clipped by 5 bases and J by 5 bases; unmatched bases: 10. The CDR3 here is CASSRGQGGGYGYTF. The CDR3 nucleotides read TGTGCCAGCAGCCGCGGACAGGGAGGAGGGTATGGCTACACCTTC.

This chain connects TRBV4-1 to TRBJ1-2; TRBD1 is a possible D gene (5 bases). Germline CDR1 and CDR2: MGHRA and YSYEKL. With 0 bases removed from V and 8 bases from J, the gap between germline ends came to 10 bases. The CDR3 is 13 residues long. The CDR3 sequence: CASSQDYRGGYTF. The DNA of the CDR3 is TGCGCCAGCAGCCAAGATTACCGGGGGGGCTACACCTTC.

The rearrangement joins TRBV4-2 to TRBJ2-1; 9 bases fit TRBD2. Trimming took 5 bases from V and 8 from J; bases not matched to a gene: 16. Germline V gives CDR1 LGHNA, CDR2 YNFKEQ. The CDR3 totals 17 residues. The CDR3 reads CASSSLGSSGAWDEQFF. CDR3 coding DNA: TGTGCCAGCAGCTCCCTCGGGTCTAGCGGGGCCTGGGATGAGCAGTTCTTC.